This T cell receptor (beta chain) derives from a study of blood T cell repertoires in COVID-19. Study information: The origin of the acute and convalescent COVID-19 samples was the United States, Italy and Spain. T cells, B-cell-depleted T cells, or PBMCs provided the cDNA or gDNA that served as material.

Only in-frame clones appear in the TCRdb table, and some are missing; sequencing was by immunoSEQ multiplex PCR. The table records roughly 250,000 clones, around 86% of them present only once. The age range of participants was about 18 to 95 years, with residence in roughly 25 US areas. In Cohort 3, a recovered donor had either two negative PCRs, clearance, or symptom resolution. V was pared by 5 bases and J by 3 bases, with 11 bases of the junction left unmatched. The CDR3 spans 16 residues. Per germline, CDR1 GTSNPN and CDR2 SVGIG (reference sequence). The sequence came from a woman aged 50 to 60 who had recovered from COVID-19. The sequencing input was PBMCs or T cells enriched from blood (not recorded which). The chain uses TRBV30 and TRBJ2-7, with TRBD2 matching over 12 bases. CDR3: CAWGPGTSGYSYEQYF. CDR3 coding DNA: TGTGCCTGGGGCCCCGGGACTAGCGGGTATAGCTACGAGCAGTACTTC.